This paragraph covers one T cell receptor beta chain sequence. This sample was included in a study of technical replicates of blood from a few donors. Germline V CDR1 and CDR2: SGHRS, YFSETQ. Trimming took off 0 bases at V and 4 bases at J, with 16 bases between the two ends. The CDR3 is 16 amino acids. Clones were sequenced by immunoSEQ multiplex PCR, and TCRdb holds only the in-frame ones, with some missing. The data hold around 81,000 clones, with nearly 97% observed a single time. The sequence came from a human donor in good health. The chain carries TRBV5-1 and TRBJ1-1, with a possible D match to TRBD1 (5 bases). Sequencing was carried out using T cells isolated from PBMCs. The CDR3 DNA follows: TGCGCCAGCAGCTTGGCGGGGGACCGGAGAGGCACTGAAGCTTTCTTT. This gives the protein CASSLAGDRRGTEAFF.